The clone carrying this TCR beta chain was seen a handful of times. The CDR3 has 15 amino acids. The trim removed 5 bases at V and 1 base at J, leaving 5 bases unmatched. The germline V gene has CDR1 SGHRS and CDR2 YFSETQ. The sample belongs to a study of blood T cell repertoires in COVID-19. The overall study: Sample material is recorded as cDNA or gDNA derived from T cells, B-cell-depleted T cells, or PBMCs.

Repertoires were generated with immunoSEQ multiplex PCR, while TCRdb's copy carries only in-frame clones and drops some. The sample has about 250,000 clones, approximately 80% seen once. The J gene is TRBJ2-2, the V gene TRBV5-1; TRBD1 matches 7 bases. This sequence originates from an elderly man with acute or convalescent COVID-19. Sample: peripheral blood. The CDR3 DNA reads TGCGCCAGCAGAACAGGGGAGTTGAACACCGGGGAGCTGTTTTTT. This translates into CASRTGELNTGELFF.